The 5 T cell receptor beta chains presented below share a single source sample, sequenced in a study of cytomegalovirus exposure and HLA in healthy donors. The PCR used 60 Vbeta and 13 Jbeta primers. Data came from immunoSEQ multiplex PCR; TCRdb stores just in-frame clones and leaves some out. This sample carries about 130,000 clones, 80% of them seen once, and the ten largest clones take 4%. Sample: PBMCs. The receptor source for this set is a woman aged 40 to 50 in good health and CMV-seronegative.

This clone was detected only once. The chain links TRBV4-2 to TRBJ2-3; D is perhaps TRBD2 (6 bases). V lost 0 bases and J 1 base, leaving 14 bases between the germline ends. Germline CDR1 and CDR2: LGHNA and YNFKEQ. CDR3 size: 17 residues. CDR3 bases: TGTGCCAGCAGCCAAGATGGGCTAGCGAGAGGCACAGATACGCAGTATTTT. Translation: CASSQDGLARGTDTQYF.

As regards this clone: A read error may account for a junction end that differs from germline. This chain joins TRBV7-7 and TRBJ2-1, with 8 bases aligning to TRBD1. CDR1 is SSHAT and CDR2 is FNYEAQ in the germline V gene (reference sequence). This CDR3 is 14 amino acids long. The CDR3 loop is CASSLGTGGHEQFF. The DNA for the CDR3 is TGTGCTAGCAGCTTAGGAACAGGGGGACATGAGCAGTTCTTC.

A single count supports this clone. The chain employs TRBV13 and TRBJ2-4, with TRBD2 identical over 12 bases. CDR3 length: 16 residues. CDR1 is PRHDT, CDR2 FYEKMQ, per germline (reference sequence). With V trimmed by 3 bases and J by 1 base, 1 base remained unmatched. The CDR3 protein is CASSFTSGGAKNIQYF. The CDR3 region has the DNA TGTGCCAGCAGCTTTACTAGCGGGGGGGCCAAAAACATTCAGTACTTC. Drawing the rest from reference TRBV13 and TRBJ2-4, the complete variable domain is AAGVIQSPRHLIKEKRETATLKCYPIPRHDTVYWYQQGPGQDPQFLISFYEKMQSDKGSIPDRFSAQQFSDYHSELNMSSLELGDSALYFCASSFTSGGAKNIQYFGAGTRLSVL.

This clone was seen ten or more times. The rearrangement links TRBV29-1 to TRBJ2-1; 7 bases match TRBD1. CDR3 length: 14 residues. J lost 8 bases, V lost 3 bases, and 10 bases had no gene match. From germline, CDR1 is SQVTM and CDR2 ANQGSEA. DNA of the CDR3: TGCAGCGTTGATGAGTCAGGGGGTGGGGATGAGCAGTTCTTC. It translates to CSVDESGGGDEQFF.

V gene TRBV28 combines with J gene TRBJ2-5, with a tentative D call TRBD2 (6 bases). This CDR3 comprises 15 residues. V was trimmed by 1 base and J by 1 base, leaving 10 bases between them. CDR1 is MDHEN, CDR2 SYDVKM, per germline. The CDR3 region has the DNA TGTGCCAGCAGTTTATTCGGGGGAATCCAAGAGACCCAGTACTTC. It yields the protein CASSLFGGIQETQYF.